A single T cell receptor (beta chain) is shown here with its context. The data stem from a study of blood T cells in healthy people across ages. Each sample had at least 6 million PBMCs isolated. Looked up from germline, CDR1 is SEHNR and CDR2 is FQNEAQ (reference sequence). The junction had 4 bases not matched to a gene; V was cut back by 5 bases and J by 1 base. This CDR3 spans 16 amino acids. It was with a sample-barcoded 5' primer and a J-beta primer mix that a second PCR of about 7 to 12 cycles was run. TCRdb ran MiXCR on the 5' RACE reads and lists one entry per CDR3 protein. The sample gives 1.5 million to 1.8 million distinct CDR3 sequences, approximately 39% of which show up once; around 4% is in the top ten.

Sequencing was done on a sample of blood. The sequence was collected from a woman younger than 35 in good health. The chain joins TRBV7-9 to TRBJ2-5; 13 bases are a match to TRBD2. This CDR3 reads CASSPTSGRPQETQYF. As DNA, the CDR3 is TGTGCCAGCAGCCCGACTAGCGGGAGGCCCCAAGAGACCCAGTACTTC.